The 2 T cell receptor beta chains below were found in one sample sequenced in a study of cytomegalovirus exposure and HLA in healthy donors. PCR primers comprised 60 Vbeta and 13 Jbeta primers. The protocol was immunoSEQ multiplex PCR, while the TCRdb copy is restricted to in-frame clones and leaves out a portion. The sample holds fewer than 200,000 clones, 81% seen once. Input material: PBMCs. Receptor source: a woman aged 25 to 39 in good health and CMV-seronegative.

The chain joins TRBV4-1 to TRBJ2-1, with a weak D call TRBD2 (7 bases). Trimming pared 4 bases from V and 14 bases from J, leaving 24 bases between. Germline CDR1 and CDR2: MGHRA and YSYEKL. The CDR3 spans 15 residues. The CDR3 here is CASSLAGGDIPREFF. CDR3 nucleotide sequence: TGCGCCAGCAGCCTCGCTGGGGGGGACATACCCCGGGAGTTCTTC.

The J gene is TRBJ2-3, the V gene TRBV5-1, with D maybe TRBD1 (5 bases). Germline lookup yields CDR1 SGHRS and CDR2 YFSETQ. With 0 bases removed from V and 7 bases from J, the gap between germline ends came to 6 bases. This CDR3 contains 12 residues. CDR3 residues: CASSLDRNTQYF. In DNA form, the CDR3 reads TGCGCCAGCAGCTTGGACAGGAATACGCAGTATTTT.